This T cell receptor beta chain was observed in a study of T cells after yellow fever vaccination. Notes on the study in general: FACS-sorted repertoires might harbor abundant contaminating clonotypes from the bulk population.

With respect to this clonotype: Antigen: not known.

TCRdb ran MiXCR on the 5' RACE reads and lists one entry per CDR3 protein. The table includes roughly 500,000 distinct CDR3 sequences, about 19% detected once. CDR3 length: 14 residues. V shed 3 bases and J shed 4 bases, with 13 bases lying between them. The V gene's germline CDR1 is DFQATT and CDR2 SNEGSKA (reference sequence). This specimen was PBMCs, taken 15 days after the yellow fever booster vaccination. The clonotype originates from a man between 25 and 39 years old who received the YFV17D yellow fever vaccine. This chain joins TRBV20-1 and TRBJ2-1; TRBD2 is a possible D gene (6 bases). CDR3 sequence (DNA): TGCAGTGCTAGTAAAAGGGGAGGATACAATGAGCAGTTCTTC. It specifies CSASKRGGYNEQFF.